This TCR beta chain was obtained from a study of blood T cells in healthy people across ages. Germline V CDR1 and CDR2: DFQATT, SNEGSKA (reference sequence). Trimming took off 4 bases at V and 5 bases at J, with 21 bases between the two ends. The CDR3 is 17 amino acids. Using a J-beta primer mix together with a sample-barcoded 5' primer, a second PCR was run for roughly 7 to 12 cycles. TCRdb passed the 5' RACE reads through MiXCR, listing each CDR3 protein once. The data contain about 1.4 million distinct CDR3 sequences, 59% of them seen just once; the ten biggest clones take up 5% to 7%. The total RNA that was extracted per sample amounted to at least 5.5 micrograms. This clonotype has just a few counts.

The sequence was collected from a man aged 18 to 30 in good health. The source material was blood. The genes are TRBV20-1 and TRBJ1-6; the D gene is possibly TRBD1 (5 bases). In nucleotides, the CDR3 is TGCAGTGCTAATCCCTCGGGCTTCGGGGCGGATAATTCACCCCTCCACTTT. It is translated as CSANPSGFGADNSPLHF.